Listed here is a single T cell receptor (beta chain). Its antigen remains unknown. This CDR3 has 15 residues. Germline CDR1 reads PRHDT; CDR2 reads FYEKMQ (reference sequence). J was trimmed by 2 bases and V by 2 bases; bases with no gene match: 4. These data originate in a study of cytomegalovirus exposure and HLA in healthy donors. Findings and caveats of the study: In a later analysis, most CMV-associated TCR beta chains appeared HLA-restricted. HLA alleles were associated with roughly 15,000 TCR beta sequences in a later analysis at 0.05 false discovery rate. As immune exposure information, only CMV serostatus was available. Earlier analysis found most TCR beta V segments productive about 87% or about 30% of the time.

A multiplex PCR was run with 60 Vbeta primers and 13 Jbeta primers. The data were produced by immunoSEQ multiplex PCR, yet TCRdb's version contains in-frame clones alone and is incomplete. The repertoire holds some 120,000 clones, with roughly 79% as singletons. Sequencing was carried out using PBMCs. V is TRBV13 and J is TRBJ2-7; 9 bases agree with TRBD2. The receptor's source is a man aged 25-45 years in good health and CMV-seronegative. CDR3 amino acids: CASSLSRGGAYEQYF. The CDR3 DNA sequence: TGTGCCAGCAGCTTATCGCGGGGGGGTGCCTACGAGCAGTACTTC.